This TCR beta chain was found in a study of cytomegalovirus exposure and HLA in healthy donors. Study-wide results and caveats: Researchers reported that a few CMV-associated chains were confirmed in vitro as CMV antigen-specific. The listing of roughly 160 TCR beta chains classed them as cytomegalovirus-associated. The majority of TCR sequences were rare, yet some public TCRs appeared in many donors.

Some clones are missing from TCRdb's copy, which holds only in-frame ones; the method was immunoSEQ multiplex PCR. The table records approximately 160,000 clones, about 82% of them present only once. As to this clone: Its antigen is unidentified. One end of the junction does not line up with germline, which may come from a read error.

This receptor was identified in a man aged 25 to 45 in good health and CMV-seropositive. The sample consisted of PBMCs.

CDR3 in amino acids: CASSLGTRNNEQFF. Written as DNA, the CDR3 is TGTGCCAGCAGTTTAGGGACAAGAAACAATGAGCAGTTCTTC. The chain uses TRBV7-8 and TRBJ2-1; tentatively, D is TRBD1 (6 bases). The CDR3 runs to 14 residues. The V gene's germline CDR1 is SGHVS and CDR2 FQNEAQ.